The 7 T cell receptor beta chains listed next were all sequenced from one sample in a study of blood T cell repertoires in COVID-19. Sequencing used immunoSEQ multiplex PCR; TCRdb keeps in-frame clones, though not all of them. The repertoire holds about 53,000 clones, with approximately 84% as singletons. Material: peripheral blood. Receptors were obtained from a human donor in a cohort sampled during active COVID-19.

This clone was recorded a few times. This sequence joins TRBV6-5 and TRBJ1-2, with TRBD1 identical over 12 bases. The CDR3 length is 15 residues. Trimming took 6 bases from V and 2 from J; bases not matched to a gene: 4. CDR1 is MNHEY and CDR2 is SVGAGI in the germline V gene. The CDR3 loop reads CASRRGTGGNYGYTF. CDR3 sequence (DNA): TGTGCCAGCAGGAGGGGGACAGGGGGCAACTATGGCTACACCTTC.

The rearrangement uses TRBV7-2 and TRBJ2-7, with TRBD2 identical over 10 bases. V dropped 2 bases and J dropped 2; count of bases not matched to a gene: 3. This CDR3 region has 15 residues. Germline CDR1 and CDR2: SGHTA and FQGNSA. The CDR3 nucleotides are TGTGCCAGCAGCTTACTAGCGGGGGAAACCTACGAGCAGTACTTC. Translation: CASSLLAGETYEQYF.

The gene calls are TRBV28 and TRBJ2-7; 7 bases fit TRBD2. Germline lookup yields CDR1 MDHEN and CDR2 SYDVKM. The CDR3 consists of 15 residues. With V trimmed by 3 bases and J by 2 bases, 7 bases remained unmatched. The CDR3 nucleotides are TGTGCCAGCAGTTTTGGGGCGGGAGAGACCTACGAGCAGTACTTC. As protein: CASSFGAGETYEQYF.

V is TRBV18 and J is TRBJ1-4, with 7 bases identical to TRBD1. With 1 base clipped from V and 8 bases from J, the junction kept 10 bases outside the gene matches. CDR1 is KGHSH, CDR2 LQKENI, per germline. This CDR3 contains 16 residues. The CDR3 coding sequence is TGTGCCAGCTCACCACTGGAAGGGGGCCCGGGGGAAAAACTGTTTTTT. It translates to CASSPLEGGPGEKLFF.

The rearrangement joins TRBV10-2 to TRBJ2-1; 8 bases align to TRBD2. This CDR3 contains 14 residues. The ends lost 7 bases at V and 1 base at J; junction bases unmatched: 3. The germline CDR1 and CDR2 sequences are WSHSY and SAAADI. The CDR3 protein is CASTGGTSYNEQFF. Written as DNA, the CDR3 is TGCGCCAGCACGGGGGGGACTTCCTACAATGAGCAGTTCTTC.

V and J are TRBV29-1 and TRBJ1-1; D perhaps matches TRBD1 (5 bases). Germline CDR1 reads SQVTM; CDR2 reads ANQGSEA. V was cut by 7 bases and J by 7 bases, with 19 bases left in between. The CDR3 consists of 13 residues. CDR3 sequence (DNA): TGCAGCGCCAGATCAGGGATTTTAGGTGAAGCTTTCTTT. Translating gives CSARSGILGEAFF. Full variable domain (remainder filled in from reference TRBV29-1 and TRBJ1-1): SAVISQKPSRDICQRGTSLTIQCQVDSQVTMMFWYRQQPGQSLTLIATANQGSEATYESGFVIDKFPISRPNLTFSTLTVSNMSPEDSSIYLCSARSGILGEAFFGQGTRLTVV.

This chain connects TRBV29-1 to TRBJ2-6; D gene unclear. Trimming shortened V by 7 bases and J by 0 bases, and 4 bases separated the two germline ends. The length of the CDR3 is 12 residues. Per germline, CDR1 SQVTM and CDR2 ANQGSEA. CDR3 region: CSARSGANVLTF. The CDR3, as DNA: TGCAGCGCCCGCTCTGGGGCCAACGTCCTGACTTTC.